The next 23 T cell receptor beta chains were all read from a single sample in a study of cytomegalovirus exposure and HLA in healthy donors. The PCR contained 60 Vbeta and 13 Jbeta primers. Measured with immunoSEQ multiplex PCR; TCRdb has only the in-frame clones, and not every one. The sample consists of tens of thousands of clones, around 70% of them appearing once. Sequenced material: PBMCs. Receptors originate from a man aged 35 to 55 in good health and CMV-seropositive.

The gene calls are TRBV4-3 and TRBJ2-1; D remains ambiguous. The CDR3 consists of 14 residues. The germline V and J ends were trimmed by 0 bases and 4 bases, with 7 bases remaining between them. The germline gives CDR1 LGHNA, CDR2 YSLEER. The CDR3 coding sequence is TGCGCCAGCAGCCAAGAAATGGCTTACAATGAGCAGTTCTTC. It translates to CASSQEMAYNEQFF.

The chain joins TRBV7-6 to TRBJ2-5; D might be TRBD2 (6 bases). The CDR3 loop spans 14 amino acids. Trimming removed 3 bases from V and 3 bases from J, with 11 bases in between. Germline V gene lookup returns CDR1 SGHVS and CDR2 FNYEAQ. The CDR3 region has the DNA TGTGCCAGCAGCTTGACTAGGGCAGAAGAGACCCAGTACTTC. Protein sequence: CASSLTRAEETQYF.

The chain links TRBV27 to TRBJ1-5; 8 bases fit TRBD1. The CDR3 loop spans 16 amino acids. Germline trimming cut 0 bases from V and 4 bases from J; bases unmatched to any gene: 5. Germline V CDR1 and CDR2: MNHEY, SMNVEV (reference sequence). DNA for the CDR3: TGTGCCAGCAGTTTATCAGGACAGGGTGGGAATCAGCCCCAGCATTTT. Encoded protein: CASSLSGQGGNQPQHF.

The chain recombines TRBV5-6 with TRBJ1-1, with D possibly being TRBD1 (5 bases). Germline assignment: CDR1 SGHDT and CDR2 YYEEEE. V was shortened by 2 bases and J by 5 bases, with 10 bases between the two germline ends. This CDR3 has 13 amino acids. The CDR3 nucleotides are TGTGCCAGCAGCTTCCAAGGGGATACTGAAGCTTTCTTT. Protein product: CASSFQGDTEAFF.

This clone was counted only a few times. This chain uses TRBV14 with TRBJ1-1; a possible D gene is TRBD1 (6 bases). The CDR3 loop spans 17 amino acids. Germline loops: CDR1 SGHDN, CDR2 FVKESK. V dropped 3 bases and J dropped 3 bases, with 20 bases sitting between them. The CDR3 reads CASSHQQVGGLDTEAFF. For the CDR3, the DNA is TGTGCCAGCAGCCATCAACAGGTGGGGGGGCTGGACACTGAAGCTTTCTTT.

This clone was found a few times. The genes are TRBV5-6 and TRBJ2-7; 10 bases align to TRBD2. V trimming: 0 bases; J trimming: 4 bases; junction bases outside the gene matches: 13. CDR1 SGHDT and CDR2 YYEEEE come from the germline V gene. The CDR3 extends over 18 amino acids. The CDR3: CASSLALTSGSAGYEQYF. CDR3 sequence (DNA): TGTGCCAGCAGCTTGGCCCTGACTAGCGGGTCTGCCGGGTACGAGCAGTACTTC.

The CDR3 DNA reads as TGTGCCAGCAGTGGGACACCTTACGAGCAGTACTTC. Protein sequence: CASSGTPYEQYF. This chain connects TRBV28 to TRBJ2-7; tentative D call: TRBD1 (6 bases). The CDR3 spans 12 residues. Trimming pared 5 bases from V and 4 bases from J, leaving 9 bases between. CDR1 is MDHEN, CDR2 SYDVKM, per germline.

The chain joins TRBV27 to TRBJ2-2; TRBD1 matches 9 bases. With 6 bases clipped from V and 7 bases from J, the junction kept 15 bases outside the gene matches. The CDR3 has 17 amino acids. Germline values: CDR1 MNHEY, CDR2 SMNVEV (reference sequence). CDR3 in DNA: TGTGCCAGCAGAAAAGACCCGGGACAGGGCCTCGGCGGGGAGCTGTTTTTT. Amino acid sequence: CASRKDPGQGLGGELFF.

The J gene is TRBJ2-7, the V gene TRBV7-9; unclear D gene. The germline gives CDR1 SEHNR, CDR2 FQNEAQ (reference sequence). The CDR3 has 15 residues. V was trimmed by 5 bases and J by 1 base, leaving 15 bases between them. This CDR3 reads CASSPQSYGSYEQYF. CDR3 DNA sequence: TGTGCCAGCAGCCCGCAGTCCTACGGGTCCTACGAGCAGTACTTC.

The chain is built from TRBV28 and TRBJ2-1; TRBD1 is a possible D gene (6 bases). CDR3 length: 15 amino acids. V lost 5 bases, J lost 6 bases, and 17 bases lay in between. Per the germline V gene, CDR1 is MDHEN and CDR2 is SYDVKM. The CDR3 coding sequence is TGTGCCAGCAGTCCGACAGGACCATGGGCCAATGAGCAGTTCTTC. It specifies CASSPTGPWANEQFF.

The chain carries TRBV19 and TRBJ1-2; D remains unclear. Deletions cut 7 bases from V and 4 bases from J, with 16 bases between. Germline V CDR1 and CDR2: LNHDA, SQIVND (reference sequence). This CDR3 is built from 14 residues. CDR3 region: CASNPQPGGYGYTF. The DNA of the CDR3 is TGTGCCAGTAACCCACAGCCGGGAGGCTATGGCTACACCTTC. Full variable domain (remainder filled in from reference TRBV19 and TRBJ1-2): DGGITQSPKYLFRKEGQNVTLSCEQNLNHDAMYWYRQDPGQGLRLIYYSQIVNDFQKGDIAEGYSVSREKKESFPLTVTSAQKNPTAFYLCASNPQPGGYGYTFGSGTRLTVV.

The rearrangement links TRBV7-9 to TRBJ2-3; D is perhaps TRBD2 (5 bases). This CDR3 is built from 14 residues. Germline-derived CDR1 and CDR2 are SEHNR and FQNEAQ (reference sequence). V lost 1 base and J 2 bases, leaving 7 bases between the germline ends. The CDR3 DNA reads as TGTGCCAGCAGCTTAGGGGGAGCCACAGATACGCAGTATTTT. It codes for CASSLGGATDTQYF.

This rearrangement joins TRBV6-6 to TRBJ1-4; 8 bases agree with TRBD1. After removal of 6 bases from V and 5 bases from J, the junction contained 5 bases not matched to a gene. This CDR3 has 14 amino acids. Per the germline V gene, CDR1 is MNHNY and CDR2 is SVGAGI (reference sequence). In nucleotides, the CDR3 is TGTGCCAGCAGAACGGACAGGGTCAATGAAAAACTGTTTTTT. Translated: CASRTDRVNEKLFF.

The chain joins TRBV2 to TRBJ2-5; the match to TRBD2 covers 7 bases. The germline V gene encodes CDR1 SNHLY and CDR2 FYNNEI. The CDR3 covers 13 residues. Trimming took 6 bases from V and 2 from J; bases not matched to a gene: 3. Written as DNA, the CDR3 is TGTGCCAGCAGCCTAGCGGCGCAAGAGACCCAGTACTTC. Protein product: CASSLAAQETQYF. The variable domain in full, completed from reference TRBV2 and TRBJ2-5, reads EPEVTQTPSHQVTQMGQEVILRCVPISNHLYFYWYRQILGQKVEFLVSFYNNEISEKSEIFDDQFSVERPDGSNFTLKIRSTKLEDSAMYFCASSLAAQETQYFGPGTRLLVL.

The chain links TRBV7-2 to TRBJ2-3, with D hard to call. CDR1 and CDR2 from the germline V gene are SGHTA and FQGNSA. The CDR3 consists of 15 residues. Trimming left V 3 bases short and J 0 bases short, with 10 bases between. In DNA, the CDR3 is TGTGCCAGCAGCTTGTATCCGTATAGCACAGATACGCAGTATTTT. Protein: CASSLYPYSTDTQYF.

DNA of the CDR3: TGTGCCACCAGCAGAGACAGGGGCCGATGGCCCCAGCATTTT. This encodes CATSRDRGRWPQHF. V and J are TRBV15 and TRBJ1-5, with a weak D call TRBD1 (6 bases). Per the germline V gene, CDR1 is LNHNV and CDR2 is YYDKDF (reference sequence). CDR3 length: 14 amino acids. The germline V and J ends were trimmed by 0 bases and 9 bases, with 12 bases remaining between them.

The chain combines TRBV19 with TRBJ1-1; D may be TRBD1 (6 bases). Germline loops: CDR1 LNHDA, CDR2 SQIVND (reference sequence). V was pared by 6 bases and J by 0 bases, with 14 bases between. CDR3 length equals 15 residues. The CDR3 nucleotides read TGTGCCAGTAGGGATCCGGGACACCTGAACACTGAAGCTTTCTTT. It codes for CASRDPGHLNTEAFF.

V gene TRBV4-2 combines with J gene TRBJ1-2, with a weak D call TRBD1 (5 bases). The CDR3 loop spans 13 amino acids. Trimming stripped 3 bases from V and 6 bases from J, with 11 bases between. Germline values: CDR1 LGHNA, CDR2 YNFKEQ. In DNA, the CDR3 is TGTGCCAGCAGCCAGAACAACAGGAATGGCTACACCTTC. It yields the protein CASSQNNRNGYTF.

This clone is labeled medium-sized. The CDR3 coding sequence is TGTGCCAGCAACGGACAGGGGGTTTCACCCCTCCACTTT. Its translation is CASNGQGVSPLHF. The chain is built from TRBV5-6 and TRBJ1-6; the match to TRBD1 covers 10 bases. After removal of 6 bases from V and 9 bases from J, the junction contained 3 bases not matched to a gene. Germline lookup yields CDR1 SGHDT and CDR2 YYEEEE. The CDR3 extends over 13 amino acids.

The table lists this clone with a count of one. This chain joins TRBV9 and TRBJ1-2; 7 bases align to TRBD1. This CDR3 has 12 amino acids. The trim removed 0 bases at V and 13 bases at J, leaving 6 bases unmatched. CDR1 is SGDLS and CDR2 is YYNGEE in the germline V gene. This chain's CDR3 is CASSVVTGAVTF. The CDR3 DNA reads as TGTGCCAGCAGCGTAGTCACAGGGGCTGTCACCTTC.

The count of this clone is one. V usage is TRBV7-9 and J usage is TRBJ2-7; TRBD2 matches at 13 bases. The germline V gene encodes CDR1 SEHNR and CDR2 FQNEAQ (reference sequence). V gave up 5 bases and J gave up 5 bases; unmatched junction bases: 6. The CDR3 consists of 15 residues. The CDR3 loop is CASSATSGRMNEQYF. In DNA, the CDR3 is TGTGCCAGCAGCGCGACTAGCGGGAGGATGAACGAGCAGTACTTC.

In its sample, this clone was seen a few times. The V gene is TRBV6-5, the J gene TRBJ2-2; D might be TRBD1 (5 bases). Germline assignment: CDR1 MNHEY and CDR2 SVGAGI. This CDR3 comprises 15 residues. With 10 bases removed from V and 0 bases from J, the gap between germline ends came to 15 bases. CDR3 protein: CATSAWGANTGELFF. DNA of the CDR3: TGTGCCACCTCGGCGTGGGGCGCGAACACCGGGGAGCTGTTTTTT.

CDR3 DNA: TGTGCCAGCAGTGGCCGGGGGGGGGCGCGTGGTCGGTTAGAGACCCAGTACTTC. This codes for CASSGRGGARGRLETQYF. The chain joins TRBV2 to TRBJ2-5; 8 bases are shared with TRBD2. J lost 4 bases, V lost 4 bases, and 17 bases had no gene match. CDR3 length: 18 amino acids. CDR1 and CDR2 from the germline V gene are SNHLY and FYNNEI.